A selection of T cell receptor beta chains follows, all from one sample in a study of PD-L1 blockade in urothelial cancer. Sequencing was performed with immunoSEQ multiplex PCR; in TCRdb, only in-frame clones are kept and a portion is missing. The sample includes tens of thousands of clones, almost 85% of them seen just once. The source material was PBMCs, sampled around atezolizumab (anti-PD-L1) treatment. The receptors here all came from a man in his sixties or seventies with urothelial cancer. The conserved cysteine and the conserved F or W are not part of the CDR3 here. A D gene is named only where the DNA matches it firmly.

D: .; V: TRBV11-2; J: TRBJ1-6; CDR3: ASSFGQYNSPLH
D: TRBD1; V: TRBV4-1; J: TRBJ2-7; CDR3: ASSLRTGRDYEQY
D: .; V: TRBV4-3; J: TRBJ1-5; CDR3: ASSQDAGGFGNQPQH
D: .; V: TRBV7-3; J: TRBJ1-4; CDR3: ASSLTPGPANEKLF
D: TRBD1; V: TRBV19; J: TRBJ2-2; CDR3: ASSIARGRRTGELF
D: TRBD1; V: TRBV5-4; J: TRBJ1-2; CDR3: ASSLPTTGGKSGYT
D: TRBD2; V: TRBV5-4; J: TRBJ2-5; CDR3: ASSIWTREKTQY
D: .; V: TRBV18; J: TRBJ2-7; CDR3: ASSQQPGYEQY
D: TRBD1; V: TRBV5-5; J: TRBJ1-6; CDR3: ASSRDSGSSYNSPLH
D: TRBD1; V: TRBV7-9; J: TRBJ1-1; CDR3: ASSFPGGWSTEAF
D: TRBD1; V: TRBV19; J: TRBJ1-1; CDR3: ASTPPGTGWGTEAF
D: .; V: TRBV2; J: TRBJ1-1; CDR3: ASSDPGNTEAF
D: TRBD2; V: TRBV15; J: TRBJ2-3; CDR3: ATSRVSTSGTDTQY
D: .; V: TRBV5-5; J: TRBJ1-4; CDR3: ASRLSPESGEKLF
D: TRBD2; V: TRBV6-5; J: TRBJ2-1; CDR3: ASRPRLAFYNEQF
D: TRBD1; V: TRBV16; J: TRBJ1-1; CDR3: ASSRRQGNTEAF
D: TRBD1; V: TRBV6-1; J: TRBJ2-2; CDR3: ASSEQQGAGGELF
D: .; V: TRBV2; J: TRBJ2-7; CDR3: ASEPSTGLLGEQY
D: TRBD1; V: TRBV10-3; J: TRBJ1-1; CDR3: AISDPPGQGDTEAF
D: TRBD1; V: TRBV6-1; J: TRBJ2-7; CDR3: ASSARTGGEEQY
D: .; V: TRBV23-1; J: TRBJ2-7; CDR3: ASSLRESGIYEQY
D: .; V: TRBV6-5; J: TRBJ1-5; CDR3: ASRPAGVGQPQH
D: .; V: TRBV27; J: TRBJ2-3; CDR3: ASSLRSLAGTGTQY
D: .; V: TRBV14; J: TRBJ2-5; CDR3: ASSQDIGFRTAKQETQY
D: .; V: TRBV7-2; J: TRBJ2-5; CDR3: ASSLGAATQY
D: TRBD2; V: TRBV7-2; J: TRBJ2-7; CDR3: ASSSRGLAGAHEQY
D: .; V: TRBV27; J: TRBJ1-5; CDR3: ASSLDRNQPQH
D: .; V: TRBV6-1; J: TRBJ2-1; CDR3: ASNSRQPLYNEQF
D: .; V: TRBV5-1; J: TRBJ1-1; CDR3: ASSYKTGGTEAF
D: .; V: TRBV27; J: TRBJ1-6; CDR3: ASRADFYNSPLH
D: .; V: TRBV7-6; J: TRBJ2-1; CDR3: ASSLAGEFDEQF
D: TRBD1; V: TRBV7-2; J: TRBJ2-1; CDR3: ASSSFLRGQEQF
D: TRBD2; V: TRBV7-2; J: TRBJ2-3; CDR3: ASSLGGLAGLTDTQY
D: .; V: TRBV7-2; J: TRBJ1-4; CDR3: ASSLVSGGVEEKLF
D: .; V: TRBV5-6; J: TRBJ1-2; CDR3: ASSLGGGNYGYT
D: TRBD1; V: TRBV2; J: TRBJ2-7; CDR3: ASSIRDRGSYEQY
D: TRBD1; V: TRBV28; J: TRBJ2-3; CDR3: ASSKTGGRIDTQY
D: TRBD2; V: TRBV4-2; J: TRBJ2-6; CDR3: ASSQVGTSGSTGANVLT
D: .; V: TRBV6-1; J: TRBJ1-2; CDR3: ASSEGQRGGYT
D: .; V: TRBV2; J: TRBJ1-2; CDR3: ASNPGEGLGYT
D: TRBD2; V: TRBV25-1; J: TRBJ2-5; CDR3: ASSDRGAGVGETQY
D: TRBD1; V: TRBV5-8; J: TRBJ1-3; CDR3: ASSRDRQGNTIY
D: TRBD1; V: TRBV7-8; J: TRBJ1-1; CDR3: ASSLGRGQNTEAF
D: .; V: TRBV18; J: TRBJ1-2; CDR3: ASSPGQSNYGYT
D: TRBD2; V: TRBV5-1; J: TRBJ2-3; CDR3: ASSKTGGSTDTQY